The rows below give T cell receptor beta chains drawn from one sample of a study of T cell repertoires in cytomegalovirus infection. TCRdb ran MiXCR on the reads and lists one entry per CDR3 protein. This table holds approximately 200,000 distinct CDR3 sequences, 28% found once. Material: PBMCs. Source of these receptors: a human donor in good health (CMV status not recorded). Some clones in this sample may be carry-over from other donors' samples. CDR3s include the opening cysteine and the closing phenylalanine or tryptophan. The order of the fields is J gene, clone size, V gene, D gene, CDR3 protein, CDR3 DNA. D genes are given only for firm matches. The size entry is marked missing in some rows and otherwise reads once, few, many or a size class.

TRBJ2-1,many,TRBV7-8,-,CASSLLASSSYNEQFF,TGTGCCAGCAGCTTACTGGCGTCGAGCTCCTACAATGAGCAGTTCTTC
TRBJ1-5,-,TRBV2,-,CAPGGLEGNQPQHF,TGTGCGCCCGGGGGCCTGGAGGGCAATCAGCCCCAGCATTTT
TRBJ1-2,many,TRBV7-2,-,CASSLEVASYGYTF,TGTGCCAGCAGCTTAGAGGTTGCCAGTTATGGCTACACCTTC
TRBJ2-7,many,TRBV7-2,TRBD2,CASSTAGGASYEQYF,TGTGCCAGCAGCACAGCGGGGGGGGCTTCCTACGAGCAGTACTTC
TRBJ1-1,few,TRBV6-2/TRBV6-3,-,CASSEPNMNTEAFF,TGTGCCAGCAGTGAACCAAACATGAACACTGAAGCTTTCTTT
TRBJ2-3,-,TRBV5-1,-,CASFSIGPTDTQYF,TGCGCCAGCTTTTCGATTGGCCCCACAGATACGCAGTATTTT
TRBJ2-5,many,TRBV7-6,-,CASSSQRETQYF,TGTGCCAGCAGCTCGCAGCGGGAGACCCAGTACTTC
TRBJ2-5,-,TRBV12-3/TRBV12-4,-,CASTRDRQETQYF,TGTGCCAGCACGAGGGACCGGCAAGAGACCCAGTACTTC
TRBJ1-4,-,TRBV19,-,CASTPRTNEKLFF,TGTGCCAGTACCCCAAGGACTAATGAAAAACTGTTTTTT
TRBJ1-2,-,TRBV4-1,-,CASSQGTVYGYTF,TGCGCCAGCAGCCAAGGAACCGTCTATGGCTACACCTTC
TRBJ2-5,-,TRBV7-9,TRBD1,CASSAWAVPDTGGRETQYF,TGTGCCAGCAGCGCCTGGGCAGTCCCCGACACAGGGGGCAGAGAGACCCAGTACTTC
TRBJ2-3,few,TRBV6-6,-,CASSYRQDTQYF,TGTGCCAGCAGTTACAGACAAGATACGCAGTATTTT
TRBJ1-1,-,TRBV7-2,-,CASSLGQAANTEAFF,TGTGCCAGCAGCTTAGGACAGGCGGCAAACACTGAAGCTTTCTTT
TRBJ2-7,-,TRBV5-6,-,CASSLGESYEQYF,TGTGCCAGCAGCTTGGGCGAGTCCTACGAGCAGTACTTC
TRBJ2-7,-,TRBV2,-,CASSEDRTRGGEQYF,TGTGCCAGCAGTGAAGACCGGACTCGGGGCGGGGAGCAGTACTTC
TRBJ1-1,-,TRBV18,-,CASSPSSTEAFF,TGTGCCAGCTCACCATCCTCCACTGAAGCTTTCTTT
TRBJ1-1,-,TRBV27,-,CASSLRAATEAFF,TGTGCCAGCAGTTTAAGGGCAGCCACTGAAGCTTTCTTT
TRBJ2-4,few,TRBV2,-,CASSFRARETQYF,TGTGCCAGCAGTTTCAGGGCCCGGGAGACTCAGTACTTC
TRBJ1-4,few,TRBV25-1,-,CASSLGGTTNEKLFF,TGTGCCAGCAGTTTGGGGGGAACGACTAATGAAAAACTGTTTTTT
TRBJ1-1,-,TRBV5-1,-,CASSLGDGLNTEAFF,TGCGCCAGCAGCTTAGGGGACGGATTGAACACTGAAGCTTTCTTT
TRBJ1-1,few,TRBV28,-,CASSFEGTEAFF,TGTGCCAGCAGTTTTGAGGGGACTGAAGCTTTCTTT
TRBJ1-2,-,TRBV9,-,CASSVAGSLGYTF,TGTGCCAGCAGCGTCGCAGGGTCCCTTGGCTACACCTTC
TRBJ1-2,many,TRBV7-2,TRBD1,CASSLQGAVGKTF,TGTGCCAGCAGCTTACAGGGGGCGGTCGGGAAAACCTTC
TRBJ1-2,-,TRBV2,-,CASSDTESYGYTF,TGTGCCAGCAGTGATACCGAGAGCTATGGCTACACCTTC
TRBJ2-7,many,TRBV7-2,-,CASSYQMTAYYEQYF,TGTGCCAGCAGCTATCAGATGACTGCCTACTACGAGCAGTACTTC
TRBJ2-2,-,TRBV9,TRBD2,CASSVGSGGADTGELFF,TGTGCCAGCAGCGTAGGTAGCGGGGGGGCCGACACCGGGGAGCTGTTTTTT
TRBJ1-2,-,TRBV29-1,TRBD1,CSVEDPRQGTGFRGYTF,TGCAGCGTTGAAGATCCGCGACAGGGAACCGGGTTCCGTGGCTACACCTTC
TRBJ2-7,-,TRBV20-1,TRBD1,CSARDLVTGGYEQYF,TGCAGTGCTAGAGACCTAGTGACAGGGGGGTACGAGCAGTACTTC
TRBJ1-1,many,TRBV7-2,-,CASSFGMNTEAFF,TGTGCCAGCAGCTTTGGGATGAACACTGAAGCTTTCTTT
TRBJ2-2,-,TRBV7-8,-,CASSLERITNTGELFF,TGTGCCAGCAGCTTAGAACGGATAACGAACACCGGGGAGCTGTTTTTT
TRBJ1-1,many,TRBV25-1,-,CASSAFVGGGTEAFF,TGTGCCAGCAGTGCTTTTGTGGGGGGTGGCACTGAAGCTTTCTTT
TRBJ1-4,many,TRBV7-2,-,CASSLPAEKLFF,TGTGCCAGCAGCCTACCGGCCGAAAAACTGTTTTTT
TRBJ2-3,-,TRBV15,TRBD1,CATSRSGQGTDTQYF,TGTGCCACCAGCAGATCAGGACAGGGGACAGATACGCAGTATTTT